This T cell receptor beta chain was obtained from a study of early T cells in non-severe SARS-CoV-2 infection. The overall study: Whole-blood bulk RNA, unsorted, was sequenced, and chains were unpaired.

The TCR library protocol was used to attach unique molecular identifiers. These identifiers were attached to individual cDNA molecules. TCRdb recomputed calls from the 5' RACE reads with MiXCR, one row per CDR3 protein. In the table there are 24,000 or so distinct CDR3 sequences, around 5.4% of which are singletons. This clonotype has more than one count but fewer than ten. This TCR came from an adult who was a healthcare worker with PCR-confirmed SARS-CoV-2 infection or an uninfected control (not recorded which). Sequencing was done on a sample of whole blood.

CDR3 sequence: CASRTFPGTAYNEQFF. The CDR3 DNA follows: TGTGCCAGCAGGACATTTCCCGGGACTGCCTACAATGAGCAGTTCTTC. The chain joins TRBV6-5 to TRBJ2-1; tentatively, D is TRBD2 (6 bases). CDR1 and CDR2 (germline): MNHEY, SVGAGI. CDR3 size: 16 residues. The V and J ends lost 6 bases and 2 bases respectively, with 17 bases between them.